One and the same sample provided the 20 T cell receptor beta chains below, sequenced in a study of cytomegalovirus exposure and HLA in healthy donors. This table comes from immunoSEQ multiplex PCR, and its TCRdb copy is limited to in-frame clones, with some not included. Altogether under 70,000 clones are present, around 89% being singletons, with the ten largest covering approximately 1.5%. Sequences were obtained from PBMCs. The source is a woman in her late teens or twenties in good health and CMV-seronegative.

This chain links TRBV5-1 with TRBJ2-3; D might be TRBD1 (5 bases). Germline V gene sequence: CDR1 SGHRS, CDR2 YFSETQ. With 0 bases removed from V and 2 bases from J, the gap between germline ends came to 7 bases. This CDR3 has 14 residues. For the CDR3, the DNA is TGCGCCAGCAGCTTGGACAGGATCACAGATACGCAGTATTTT. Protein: CASSLDRITDTQYF.

CDR3 DNA sequence: TGTGCCAGCCGGGACAGGGGAAGTGGCGAGCAGTACTTC. It codes for CASRDRGSGEQYF. This chain uses TRBV19 with TRBJ2-7, with 10 bases fitting TRBD1. The germline CDR1 and CDR2 sequences are LNHDA and SQIVND (reference sequence). With 9 bases clipped from V and 6 bases from J, the junction kept 8 bases outside the gene matches. This CDR3 region has 13 residues.

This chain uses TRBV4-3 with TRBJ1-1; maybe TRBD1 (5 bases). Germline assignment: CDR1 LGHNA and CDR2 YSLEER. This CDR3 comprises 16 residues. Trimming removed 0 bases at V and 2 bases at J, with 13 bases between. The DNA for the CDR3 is TGCGCCAGCAGCCAAGAAAAGTTGACAGTTAACACTGAAGCTTTCTTT. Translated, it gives CASSQEKLTVNTEAFF.

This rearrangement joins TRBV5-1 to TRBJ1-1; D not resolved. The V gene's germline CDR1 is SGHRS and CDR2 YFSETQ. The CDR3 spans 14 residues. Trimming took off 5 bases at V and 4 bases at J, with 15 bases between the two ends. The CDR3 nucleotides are TGCGCCAGCAGAAAAGACATCCTGGGCACTGAAGCTTTCTTT. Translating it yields CASRKDILGTEAFF.

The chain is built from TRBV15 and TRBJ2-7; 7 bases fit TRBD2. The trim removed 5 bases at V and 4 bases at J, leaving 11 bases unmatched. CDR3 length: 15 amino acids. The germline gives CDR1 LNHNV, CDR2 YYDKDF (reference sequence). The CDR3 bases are TGTGCCACCAGCCAGCTGCAGGGAGGGAAATACGAGCAGTACTTC. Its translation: CATSQLQGGKYEQYF.

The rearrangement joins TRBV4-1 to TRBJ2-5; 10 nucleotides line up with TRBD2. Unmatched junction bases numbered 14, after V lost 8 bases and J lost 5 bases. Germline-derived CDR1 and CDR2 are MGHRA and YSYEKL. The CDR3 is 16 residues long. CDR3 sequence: CASGSAASGGDETQYF. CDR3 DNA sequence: TGCGCCAGCGGATCTGCTGCCAGCGGGGGGGACGAGACCCAGTACTTC.

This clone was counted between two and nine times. The CDR3 DNA reads TGTGCCAGCAGTGAATGGCCGGGGGAGCAGTACTTC. Its protein is CASSEWPGEQYF. The rearrangement links TRBV25-1 to TRBJ2-7; possible D gene TRBD2, 5 bases. CDR3 length: 12 residues. Germline CDR1 MGHDK, CDR2 SYGVNS. The V end lost 1 base, the J end lost 7 bases, and 8 bases lay between the germline ends.

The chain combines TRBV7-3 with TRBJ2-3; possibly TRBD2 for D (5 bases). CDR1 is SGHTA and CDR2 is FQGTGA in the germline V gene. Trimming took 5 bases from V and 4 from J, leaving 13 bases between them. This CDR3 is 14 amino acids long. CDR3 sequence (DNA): TGTGCCAGCAGCCCGTACGGAGGCGCAGATACGCAGTATTTT. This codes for CASSPYGGADTQYF.

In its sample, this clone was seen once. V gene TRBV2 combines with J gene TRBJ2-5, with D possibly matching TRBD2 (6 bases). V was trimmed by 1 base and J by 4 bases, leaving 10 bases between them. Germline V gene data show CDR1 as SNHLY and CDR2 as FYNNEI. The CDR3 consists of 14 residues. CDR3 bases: TGTGCCAGCAGTGAAGGGCGGAGGGGAGAGACCCAGTACTTC. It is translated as CASSEGRRGETQYF.

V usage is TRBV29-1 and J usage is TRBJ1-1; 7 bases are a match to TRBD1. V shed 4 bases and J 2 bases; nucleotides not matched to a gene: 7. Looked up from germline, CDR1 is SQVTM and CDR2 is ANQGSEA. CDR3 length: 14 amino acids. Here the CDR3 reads CSVVPRQGNTEAFF. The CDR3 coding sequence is TGCAGCGTTGTCCCGAGACAGGGCAACACTGAAGCTTTCTTT.

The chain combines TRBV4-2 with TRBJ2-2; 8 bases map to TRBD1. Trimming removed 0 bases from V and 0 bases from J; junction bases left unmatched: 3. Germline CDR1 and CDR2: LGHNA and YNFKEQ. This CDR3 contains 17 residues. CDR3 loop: CASSQDLQGANTGELFF. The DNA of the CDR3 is TGTGCCAGCAGCCAAGATCTACAGGGGGCGAACACCGGGGAGCTGTTTTTT.

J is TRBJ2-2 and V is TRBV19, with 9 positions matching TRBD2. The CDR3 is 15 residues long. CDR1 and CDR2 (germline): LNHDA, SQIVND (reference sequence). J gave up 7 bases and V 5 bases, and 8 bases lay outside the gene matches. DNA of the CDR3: TGTGCCAGTAGTTTGTTGCGGGGGGGCAGCGGGGAGCTGTTTTTT. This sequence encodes CASSLLRGGSGELFF.

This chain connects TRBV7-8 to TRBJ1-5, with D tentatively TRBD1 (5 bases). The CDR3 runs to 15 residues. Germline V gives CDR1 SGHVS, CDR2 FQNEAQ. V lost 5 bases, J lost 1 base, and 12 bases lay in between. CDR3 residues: CASSPSRASNQPQHF. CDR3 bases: TGTGCCAGCAGCCCCTCCAGGGCAAGCAATCAGCCCCAGCATTTT.

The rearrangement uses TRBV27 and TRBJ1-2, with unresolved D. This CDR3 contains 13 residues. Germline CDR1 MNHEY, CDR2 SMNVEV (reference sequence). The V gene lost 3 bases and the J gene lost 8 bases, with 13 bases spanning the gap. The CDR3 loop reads CASSFFREWGYTF. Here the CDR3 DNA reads TGTGCCAGCAGTTTTTTCCGGGAGTGGGGCTACACCTTC.

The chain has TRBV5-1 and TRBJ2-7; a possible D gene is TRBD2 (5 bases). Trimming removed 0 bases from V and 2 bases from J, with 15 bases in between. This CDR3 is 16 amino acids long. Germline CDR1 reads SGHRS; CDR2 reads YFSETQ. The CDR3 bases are TGCGCCAGCAGCTTGGCTATCGGAGGTTTGACCTACGAGCAGTACTTC. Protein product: CASSLAIGGLTYEQYF.

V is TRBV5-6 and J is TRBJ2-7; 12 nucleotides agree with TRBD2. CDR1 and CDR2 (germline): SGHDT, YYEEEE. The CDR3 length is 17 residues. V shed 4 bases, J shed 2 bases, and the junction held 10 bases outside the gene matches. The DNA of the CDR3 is TGTGCCAGCAGCCGCGGACTAGCGGGGCCGATTCCCTACGAGCAGTACTTC. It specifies CASSRGLAGPIPYEQYF. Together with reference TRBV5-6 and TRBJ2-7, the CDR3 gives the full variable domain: DAGVTQSPTHLIKTRGQQVTLRCSPKSGHDTVSWYQQALGQGPQFIFQYYEEEERQRGNFPDRFSGHQFPNYSSELNVNALLLGDSALYLCASSRGLAGPIPYEQYFGPGTRLTVT.

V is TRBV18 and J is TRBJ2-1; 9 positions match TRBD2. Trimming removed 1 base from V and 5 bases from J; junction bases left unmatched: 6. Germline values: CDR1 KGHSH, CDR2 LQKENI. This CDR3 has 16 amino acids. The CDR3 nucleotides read TGTGCCAGCTCACCACGTGCTAGCGGGAACCACAATGAGCAGTTCTTC. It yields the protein CASSPRASGNHNEQFF. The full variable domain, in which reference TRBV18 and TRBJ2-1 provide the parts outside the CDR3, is NAGVMQNPRHLVRRRGQEARLRCSPMKGHSHVYWYRQLPEEGLKFMVYLQKENIIDESGMPKERFSAEFPKEGPSILRIQQVVRGDSAAYFCASSPRASGNHNEQFFGPGTRLTVL.

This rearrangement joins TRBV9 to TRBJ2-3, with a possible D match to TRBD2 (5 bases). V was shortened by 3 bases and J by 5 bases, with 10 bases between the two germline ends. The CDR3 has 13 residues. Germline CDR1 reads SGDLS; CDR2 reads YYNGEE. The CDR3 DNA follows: TGTGCCAGCAGCGGGGAGTTCGGAGATACGCAGTATTTT. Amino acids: CASSGEFGDTQYF.

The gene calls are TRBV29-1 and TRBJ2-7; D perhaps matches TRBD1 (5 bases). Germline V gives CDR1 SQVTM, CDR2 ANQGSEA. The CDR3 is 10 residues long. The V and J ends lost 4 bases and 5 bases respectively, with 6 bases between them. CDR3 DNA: TGCAGCGTTGCAGGGAACGAGCAGTACTTC. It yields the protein CSVAGNEQYF.

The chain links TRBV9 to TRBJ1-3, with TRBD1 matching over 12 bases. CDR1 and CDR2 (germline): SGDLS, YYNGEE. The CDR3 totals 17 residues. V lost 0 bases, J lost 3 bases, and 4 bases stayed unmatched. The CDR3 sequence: CASSVEGTGGLGNTIYF. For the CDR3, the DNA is TGTGCCAGCAGCGTAGAAGGGACAGGGGGCCTTGGAAACACCATATATTTT.